This T cell receptor beta chain came from a study of immune cell composition in non-small cell lung cancer. General study points: TIL tumour reactivity correlated with maximal tumour-associated clone frequency in adenocarcinoma.

This table comes from immunoSEQ multiplex PCR, and its TCRdb copy is limited to in-frame clones, with some not included. The table has around 16,000 clones, 77% seen once. The CDR3 is 16 amino acids. Looked up from germline, CDR1 is SGHKS and CDR2 is YYEKEE (reference sequence). With 0 bases removed from V and 4 bases from J, the gap between germline ends came to 16 bases. The normal lung sample lay at least 3 cm, and maximally far, from the tumour. As to this clone: Its antigen is currently unknown.

This sample was shared with a second study, whose subject was CD4 T cells in lung cancer. That paper states: Neoantigen-specific CD4+ T-cell clones and TCRs were isolated from blood. Donors, mostly former smokers, were 60 to 69 at blood donation.

The rearrangement links TRBV5-5 to TRBJ1-1; D gene uncertain. The origin of this receptor is a human donor with non-small cell lung cancer. Specimen: non-adjacent lung tissue. CDR3 nucleotides: TGTGCCAGCAGCTTGGTCCCCCCAAGTGGGGTCACTGAAGCTTTCTTT. Its protein product is CASSLVPPSGVTEAFF.